The text below deals with one T cell receptor (beta chain). The antigen this receptor binds is unknown. No per-base quality is available; no much larger clone lies one base away. The CDR1 and CDR2 encoded by the germline V gene (reference sequence) are SEHNR and FQNEAQ. V is clipped by 1 base and J by 6 bases, and the sequence between their germline boundaries is 15 bases long. The CDR3 has 15 amino acids, counting the end cysteine and phenylalanine. Of the read, only the CDR3 DNA is kept; its 45 bases are in frame from base 1. This entry is derived from a study of blood T cell repertoires in COVID-19 (dated by TCRdb to between 2020 and 2021). For the wider study: Samples from collaborators originated in the United States, Italy and Spain and spanned both the acute and convalescent phases of COVID-19. Sample metadata almost always included a de-identified subject ID, COVID-19 status, age in years and sex. The material from the prospective study consisted of cDNA or gDNA derived from T cells, B-cell-depleted T cells, or PBMCs. The dataset comprised deeply sampled blood TCRbeta repertoires from subjects exposed to, actively infected with, or recovered from COVID-19. HLA class I and class II types, where available, came from metadata supplied by the sample provider rather than from assay-based typing. Samples came from the ongoing ImmuneRACE study (first 160 participants) plus 1,254 subjects from 6 global collaborators. The repertoires were made available in a free public database intended to serve as a resource for research on the immune response to SARS-CoV-2.

Each collaborating institution followed its own protocols to collect whole blood in K2EDTA tubes. Collaborator samples were shipped for TCRbeta analysis as frozen whole blood, isolated PBMCs, or DNA extracted from either sample type. TCRbeta CDR3 regions were amplified from genomic DNA by means of the immunoSEQ Assay, a bias-controlled multiplex PCR. In the paper's pipeline: The number of nucleated cells in each sample was estimated from the amplification of reference gene primers within the assay. Sequence reads were collapsed and filtered to measure the absolute abundance of every unique TCRbeta CDR3 rearrangement. For each sample, productive Simpson clonality was calculated by taking the square root of Simpson's diversity index across productive rearrangements. TCRdb took this table from immuneACCESS and kept in-frame rearrangements with V and J called. Such tables lack part of the clones; where checked against another copy, unresolved V genes explain under half of the gap, and the rest is unexplained. For V, J and clone size, that table is used; D and trimming come from the DNA. For this sample there are 35,000 to 55,000 clones; 88% appear just once. The top ten constitute 3% to 4.5% of the sample.

What the work shows at the level of the full study, not this receptor alone: The amount of clinical and demographic metadata varied by source and participant and was provided uncurated.

The source material was peripheral blood. This receptor chain uses TRBV7-9 and TRBJ1-1; TRBD1 is a possible D gene, resting on 6 matching bases. The clonotype comes from a human donor in a cohort sampled during active COVID-19. The bases are TGTGCCAGCAGCTTAGAGGTGGGGGCGGGCGCTGAAGCTTTCTTT. This is translated as CASSLEVGAGAEAFF.